Sequencing of this TCR beta chain was carried out in a study of regulatory T cells in long-lasting Graves disease. In this sample, this clonotype turned up a few times. A much larger clone lies a single base off, so this may be a read error. Time point meaning: newly diagnosed GD, antithyroid drugs for less than 3 months. PBMC RNA served as the TCR library source. According to the study, TCR beta libraries were built with iRepertoire HTBI primers and CDR3-region Arm-PCR. TCRdb fed the multiplex PCR reads into MiXCR, producing one record per CDR3 protein. Of about 540,000 distinct CDR3 sequences detected, approximately 13% appear once; the ten largest clones hold over 7.5%. The length of the CDR3 is 14 residues. The germline V and J ends were trimmed by 5 bases and 9 bases, with 14 bases remaining between them. The same sample was also studied in work on T cells in Graves' hyperthyroidism and ophthalmopathy. That work states: The HTBI primer set drove a first-round RT-PCR of the TCR CDR3.

The gene calls are TRBV12-3 or TRBV12-4 and TRBJ1-6; D possibly corresponds to TRBD1 (5 bases). This specimen consisted of peripheral blood mononuclear cells (PBMCs), obtained at new diagnosis, from a patient treated with antithyroid drugs. The TCR comes from a man aged 30-40 years with Graves disease. CDR3 amino acids: CASSGAGGASPLHF. The CDR3 DNA follows: TGTGCCAGCAGTGGGGCAGGTGGGGCTTCACCCCTCCACTTT.